This entry describes one T cell receptor (beta chain). Its cognate antigen is unknown. The germline V and J ends were trimmed by 6 bases and 1 base, with 15 bases remaining between them. In germline, CDR1 is SQVTM, CDR2 ANQGSEA. The CDR3 is made up of 15 amino acids. The data are from a study of OX40 agonist ivuxolimab in advanced cancers. Study at large: The study gave patients intravenous ivuxolimab at 0.01 to 10 mg/kg every 2 weeks. Study results and caveats: Specificity for antigen went undetermined in the expanded peripheral T cells.

Profiled with immunoSEQ multiplex PCR; TCRdb holds only in-frame clones, not every one. The sample includes about 79,000 clones, 88% of them seen just once. Source: CD4+ or CD8+ T cells sorted from blood, taken in a trial of the OX40 agonist ivuxolimab. This TCR was recovered from an adult with an advanced solid tumor such as melanoma, head and neck, liver or kidney cancer. The genes are TRBV29-1 and TRBJ2-2; D possibly corresponds to TRBD1 (6 bases). This CDR3 reads CSVRVQQGNTGELFF. CDR3 DNA: TGCAGCGTCCGGGTCCAACAGGGGAACACCGGGGAGCTGTTTTTT.